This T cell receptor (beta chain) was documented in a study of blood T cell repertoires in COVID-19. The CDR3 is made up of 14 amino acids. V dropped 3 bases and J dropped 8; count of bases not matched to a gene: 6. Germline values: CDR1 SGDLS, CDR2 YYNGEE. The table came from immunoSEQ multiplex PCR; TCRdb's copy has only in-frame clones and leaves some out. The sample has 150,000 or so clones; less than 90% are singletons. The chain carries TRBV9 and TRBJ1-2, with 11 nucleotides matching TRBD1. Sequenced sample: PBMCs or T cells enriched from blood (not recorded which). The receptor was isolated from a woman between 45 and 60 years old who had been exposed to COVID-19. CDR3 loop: CASSAGQGAKGYTF. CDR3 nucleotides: TGTGCCAGCAGCGCCGGACAGGGGGCTAAGGGCTACACCTTC.